The 29 T cell receptor beta chains in this list originate from one sample, sequenced in a study of T cells in Graves' hyperthyroidism and ophthalmopathy. TCR beta CDR3 regions were amplified from RNA. When the TCR CDR3 underwent first-round RT-PCR, the HTBI primer set was used. TCRdb independently ran MiXCR on the multiplex PCR reads; one entry per CDR3 protein. This sample has more than 500,000 distinct CDR3 sequences, with about 43% found just once. The sequencing input was peripheral blood or thyroid tissue (not recorded which). These receptors were obtained from an adult woman with Graves' disease, either hyperthyroidism or ophthalmopathy (not recorded which).

The V gene is TRBV3-1, the J gene TRBJ2-7; 7 positions agree with TRBD2. V was clipped by 5 bases and J by 3 bases; unmatched bases: 4. CDR1 is LGHDT, CDR2 YNNKEL, per germline (reference sequence). CDR3 length: 13 amino acids. CDR3 bases: TGTGCCAGCAGCAAAGGGAGGGGCTACGAGCAGTACTTC. Translated, it gives CASSKGRGYEQYF.

This chain uses TRBV4-2 with TRBJ2-7; tentative D call: TRBD2 (6 bases). Trimming stripped 0 bases from V and 3 bases from J, with 12 bases between. Germline V gene sequence: CDR1 LGHNA, CDR2 YNFKEQ. The CDR3 length is 15 residues. Here the CDR3 DNA reads TGTGCCAGCAGCCAAGATAAAGCGGGCAGCTACGAGCAGTACTTC. Encoded protein: CASSQDKAGSYEQYF.

In this sample, this clonotype turned up a few times. The chain is built from TRBV20-1 and TRBJ2-2; possible D gene TRBD1, 6 bases. Trimming removed 3 bases at V and 0 bases at J, with 14 bases between. The CDR3 is 16 residues long. CDR1 and CDR2 from the germline V gene are DFQATT and SNEGSKA (reference sequence). The CDR3 DNA is TGCAGTGCTAGGAGATACAGGGATTCGAACACCGGGGAGCTGTTTTTT. Encoded protein: CSARRYRDSNTGELFF.

This clonotype was counted at least ten times. The chain links TRBV2 to TRBJ1-1, with a weak D call TRBD1 (6 bases). CDR1 and CDR2 (germline): SNHLY, FYNNEI. The CDR3 has 15 residues. Deletions cut 5 bases from V and 4 bases from J, with 17 bases between. DNA for the CDR3: TGTGCCAGCAGTTCCTACAGGGCGGGAGGCACTGAAGCTTTCTTT. Encoded protein: CASSSYRAGGTEAFF. The full variable domain, in which reference TRBV2 and TRBJ1-1 provide the parts outside the CDR3, is EPEVTQTPSHQVTQMGQEVILRCVPISNHLYFYWYRQILGQKVEFLVSFYNNEISEKSEIFDDQFSVERPDGSNFTLKIRSTKLEDSAMYFCASSSYRAGGTEAFFGQGTRLTVV.

This clonotype was seen many times. This sequence joins TRBV20-1 and TRBJ1-1; TRBD1 is a possible D gene (6 bases). CDR1 is DFQATT, CDR2 SNEGSKA, per germline (reference sequence). Trimming shortened V by 0 bases and J by 5 bases, and 13 bases separated the two germline ends. The CDR3 covers 14 residues. DNA for the CDR3: TGCAGTGCTAGAGACAGGGGTCGTTTGACTGAAGCTTTCTTT. This translates into CSARDRGRLTEAFF.

This clonotype was recorded many times. V gene TRBV5-6 combines with J gene TRBJ1-6, with D unresolved. From germline, CDR1 is SGHDT and CDR2 YYEEEE. V shed 2 bases and J shed 9 bases, with 15 bases lying between them. This CDR3 spans 15 amino acids. The CDR3 spells CASSFDPGPRSPLHF. The CDR3 coding sequence is TGTGCCAGCAGCTTTGACCCCGGGCCTCGTTCACCCCTCCACTTT.

Regarding this clonotype: A read error is possible here, since a much larger clone lies one base away. V usage is TRBV5-5 and J usage is TRBJ1-5, with D uncertain. The CDR3 length is 18 residues. Between the trimmed V and J ends, which lost 0 bases and 3 bases, there was a span of 19 bases. Germline V gives CDR1 SGHKS, CDR2 YYEKEE (reference sequence). The CDR3 DNA sequence: TGTGCCAGCAGCTTGGCCACGAAGAGGGCTTATAACAATCAGCCCCAGCATTTT. Translating it yields CASSLATKRAYNNQPQHF.

This clonotype was recorded at least ten times. This chain joins TRBV6-1 and TRBJ1-1; no firm D call. Trimming pared 10 bases from V and 3 bases from J, leaving 12 bases between. Germline-derived CDR1 and CDR2 are MNHNS and SASEGT. The CDR3 contains 12 residues. This CDR3 is CAIQRSYTEAFF. The CDR3 nucleotides are TGTGCCATACAGAGGAGTTACACTGAAGCTTTCTTT.

This clonotype occurred once. The chain has TRBV7-2 and TRBJ2-5, with 8 bases identical to TRBD1. Germline trimming cut 5 bases from V and 4 bases from J; bases unmatched to any gene: 6. The CDR3 runs 14 residues. Germline lookup yields CDR1 SGHTA and CDR2 FQGNSA. CDR3 residues: CASSGDDRGETQYF. CDR3 DNA: TGTGCCAGCAGCGGGGACGACAGGGGAGAGACCCAGTACTTC.

At least ten counts were recorded for this clonotype. The chain carries TRBV7-9 and TRBJ1-4; TRBD1 matches 8 bases. This CDR3 comprises 16 residues. After removal of 5 bases from V and 3 bases from J, the junction contained 8 bases not matched to a gene. Germline lookup yields CDR1 SEHNR and CDR2 FQNEAQ (reference sequence). The DNA of the CDR3 is TGTGCCAGCAGCGCCTCTACCAGGGGGCCTAATGAAAAACTGTTTTTT. It specifies CASSASTRGPNEKLFF.

V usage is TRBV2 and J usage is TRBJ2-1; D perhaps matches TRBD1 (5 bases). Trimming shortened V by 6 bases and J by 15 bases, and 15 bases separated the two germline ends. The germline V gene encodes CDR1 SNHLY and CDR2 FYNNEI. CDR3 size: 11 residues. CDR3 amino acids: CASRADKQAFF. CDR3 coding DNA: TGTGCCAGCAGGGCGGACAAGCAGGCGTTCTTC.

The chain uses TRBV2 and TRBJ2-5, with D possibly called TRBD1 or TRBD2 (5 bases each). This CDR3 contains 14 residues. CDR1 SNHLY and CDR2 FYNNEI come from the germline V gene. V was cut by 8 bases and J by 7 bases, with 20 bases left in between. CDR3 amino acids: CASRPTGQGATQYF. CDR3 DNA sequence: TGTGCCAGCCGCCCGACGGGGCAGGGAGCGACCCAGTACTTC.

About this clonotype itself: Given a much more abundant clone one base away, this may be a read error. The chain employs TRBV10-3 and TRBJ2-3, with a tentative D call TRBD2 (5 bases). The CDR3 contains 14 residues. Germline V gives CDR1 ENHRY, CDR2 SYGVKD. The CDR3 coding sequence is TGTGCCACCCAGAAGGGAGTCAGCACAGATACGCGGTATTTT. Translated: CATQKGVSTDTRYF.

This clonotype was counted at least ten times. V gene TRBV7-9 combines with J gene TRBJ2-7; D perhaps matches TRBD2 (6 bases). The CDR3 extends over 14 amino acids. Trimming took 10 bases from V and 7 from J, leaving 23 bases between them. The germline gives CDR1 SEHNR, CDR2 FQNEAQ (reference sequence). The CDR3 loop reads CATRVDGARGEQYF. CDR3 DNA sequence: TGTGCCACGCGTGTTGACGGTGCTCGGGGGGAGCAGTACTTC.

This clonotype has just a few counts. The chain is built from TRBV20-1 and TRBJ2-6; D is unresolved. V was clipped by 6 bases and J by 4 bases, with 1 base between them. The germline V gene encodes CDR1 DFQATT and CDR2 SNEGSKA (reference sequence). This CDR3 contains 10 residues. CDR3 DNA: TGCAGTGCCGGGGCCAACGTCCTGACTTTC. This translates into CSAGANVLTF.

The V call is TRBV10-1, the J call TRBJ1-1, with D possibly matching TRBD1 (6 bases). The CDR3 consists of 14 residues. V was shortened by 0 bases and J by 12 bases, with 17 bases between the two germline ends. Germline loops: CDR1 WNHNN, CDR2 SYGVQD (reference sequence). For the CDR3, the DNA is TGCGCCAGCAGTGAGTCGACCAGGGGCAATGATACTTTCTTT. Protein product: CASSESTRGNDTFF.

This clonotype was seen at least ten times. The J gene is TRBJ1-5, the V gene TRBV6-1, with D uncertain. V gave up 0 bases and J gave up 6 bases, with 3 bases separating them. The CDR3 totals 12 residues. Germline V gene sequence: CDR1 MNHNS, CDR2 SASEGT. The CDR3 sequence is CASSEALQPQHF. DNA of the CDR3: TGTGCCAGCAGTGAAGCGCTTCAGCCCCAGCATTTT.

This clonotype was counted many times. The chain combines TRBV2 with TRBJ2-7; 10 bases map to TRBD1. Germline V gene data show CDR1 as SNHLY and CDR2 as FYNNEI. The CDR3 has 12 residues. After removal of 11 bases from V and 5 bases from J, the junction contained 6 bases not matched to a gene. This CDR3 is CAGRDRGNEQYF. The CDR3 DNA follows: TGTGCCGGCCGGGACAGGGGCAACGAGCAGTACTTC.

This clonotype was counted ten times or more. The chain has TRBV5-1 and TRBJ1-5; D may be TRBD1 (5 bases). The CDR3 covers 15 residues. Germline CDR1 and CDR2: SGHRS and YFSETQ. Between the trimmed V and J ends, which lost 5 bases and 4 bases, there was a span of 16 bases. DNA of the CDR3: TGCGCCAGCAGTCGCAAACCGGGACGAAATCAGCCCCAGCATTTT. This gives the protein CASSRKPGRNQPQHF.

Notes on this clonotype: This sequence may be a read error, since a much larger clone differs from it by one base. This chain links TRBV4-1 with TRBJ1-1, with no clear D. The CDR3 extends over 13 amino acids. Trimming pared 4 bases from V and 10 bases from J, leaving 16 bases between. Per the germline V gene, CDR1 is MGHRA and CDR2 is YSYEKL. The CDR3 nucleotides read TGCGCCAGCAGCCGTCCGGCCTCCGTGGGAGCTTTCTTT. Its protein product is CASSRPASVGAFF.

The sample holds many counts of this clonotype. J is TRBJ1-1 and V is TRBV30; D is undetermined. The CDR3 is 10 amino acids. Germline-derived CDR1 and CDR2 are GTSNPN and SVGIG (reference sequence). Deletions cut 5 bases from V and 7 bases from J, with 8 bases between. In nucleotides, the CDR3 is TGTGCCTGGGCTCGGAGTGAAGCTTTCTTT. Its protein is CAWARSEAFF.

This clonotype was picked up many times. V and J are TRBV11-3 and TRBJ1-1, with D uncertain. Trimming removed 5 bases from V and 1 base from J, with 11 bases in between. The length of the CDR3 is 14 residues. Germline assignment: CDR1 SGHNT and CDR2 YENEEA. The CDR3 sequence is CASSVSGWNTEAFF. The DNA of the CDR3 is TGTGCCAGCAGCGTTAGCGGCTGGAACACTGAAGCTTTCTTT. Complete variable domain (other parts from reference TRBV11-3 and TRBJ1-1): EAGVVQSPRYKIIEKKQPVAFWCNPISGHNTLYWYLQNLGQGPELLIRYENEEAVDDSQLPKDRFSAERLKGVDSTLKIQPAELGDSAVYLCASSVSGWNTEAFFGQGTRLTVV.

The CDR3 loop is CASSLEGLTEAFF. In DNA, the CDR3 is TGCGCCAGCAGCTTGGAAGGACTCACTGAAGCTTTCTTT. V and J are TRBV5-1 and TRBJ1-1; no clear D. Germline V gene lookup returns CDR1 SGHRS and CDR2 YFSETQ. V was trimmed by 0 bases and J by 4 bases, leaving 7 bases between them. This CDR3 is built from 13 residues. The variable domain in full, with the rest retrieved from reference TRBV5-1 and TRBJ1-1, is KAGVTQTPRYLIKTRGQQVTLSCSPISGHRSVSWYQQTPGQGLQFLFEYFSETQRNKGNFPGRFSGRQFSNSRSEMNVSTLELGDSALYLCASSLEGLTEAFFGQGTRLTVV.

This rearrangement joins TRBV15 to TRBJ1-1; 8 nucleotides agree with TRBD1. The J segment lost 1 base and the V segment lost 3 bases, leaving 4 bases of the junction unmatched. The V gene's germline CDR1 is LNHNV and CDR2 YYDKDF (reference sequence). This CDR3 is 15 amino acids long. As DNA, the CDR3 is TGTGCCACCAGCAGCAACAGGGGGAGGAACACTGAAGCTTTCTTT. Its protein is CATSSNRGRNTEAFF.

This clonotype was recorded many times. The chain's CDR3 is CSARLAGGTGELFF. The CDR3 nucleotides read TGCAGTGCTCGACTAGCGGGAGGAACCGGGGAGCTGTTTTTT. This rearrangement joins TRBV20-1 to TRBJ2-2, with 13 bases lining up with TRBD2. In germline, CDR1 is DFQATT, CDR2 SNEGSKA (reference sequence). The CDR3 runs 14 residues. Trimming cost V 5 bases and J 5 bases; bases outside gene matches: 2.

DNA for the CDR3: TGTGCCAGTCGGCGAGGGACCTATACTAATTCACCCCTCCACTTT. Translating it yields CASRRGTYTNSPLHF. J is TRBJ1-6 and V is TRBV19; D possibly corresponds to TRBD1 (5 bases). The ends were cut back, 8 bases at V and 6 bases at J, with 17 bases in the middle. Germline loops: CDR1 LNHDA, CDR2 SQIVND (reference sequence). This CDR3 region has 15 residues. Filled out from reference TRBV19 and TRBJ1-6, the complete variable domain reads DGGITQSPKYLFRKEGQNVTLSCEQNLNHDAMYWYRQDPGQGLRLIYYSQIVNDFQKGDIAEGYSVSREKKESFPLTVTSAQKNPTAFYLCASRRGTYTNSPLHFGNGTRLTVT.

This sequence joins TRBV5-1 and TRBJ2-2; 9 nucleotides line up with TRBD1. The CDR3 length is 17 residues. V lost 1 base, J lost 4 bases, and 8 bases stayed unmatched. Per germline, CDR1 SGHRS and CDR2 YFSETQ. CDR3: CASSLRGQGESTGELFF. CDR3 coding DNA: TGCGCCAGCAGCTTGAGGGGACAGGGTGAAAGCACCGGGGAGCTGTTTTTT. Full variable domain (outside the CDR3, taken from reference TRBV5-1 and TRBJ2-2): KAGVTQTPRYLIKTRGQQVTLSCSPISGHRSVSWYQQTPGQGLQFLFEYFSETQRNKGNFPGRFSGRQFSNSRSEMNVSTLELGDSALYLCASSLRGQGESTGELFFGEGSRLTVL.

The rearrangement links TRBV29-1 to TRBJ2-1; D is tentatively TRBD1 or TRBD2 (6 bases each). Trimming took 2 bases from V and 7 from J, leaving 18 bases between them. This CDR3 comprises 15 residues. Germline values: CDR1 SQVTM, CDR2 ANQGSEA. The CDR3 DNA is TGCAGCGTTGAACGAGGGGTAGGGGGGCTAAATGAGCAGTTCTTC. Encoded protein: CSVERGVGGLNEQFF.

This clonotype was counted at least ten times. The rearrangement joins TRBV7-7 to TRBJ2-2; tentatively, D is TRBD2 (6 bases). Germline V gene lookup returns CDR1 SSHAT and CDR2 FNYEAQ (reference sequence). The CDR3 length is 13 residues. CDR3 protein: CASGQTNTGELFF. CDR3 nucleotides: TGTGCTAGCGGTCAGACGAACACCGGGGAGCTGTTTTTT.